The 16 T cell receptor beta chains presented below share a single source sample, sequenced in a study of T cells in Graves' hyperthyroidism and ophthalmopathy. Amplification yielded TCR beta CDR3 regions, with RNA transcripts as the source. HTBI primers drove first-round RT-PCR of the TCR CDR3. TCRdb used MiXCR to reprocess the multiplex PCR reads, holding one entry per CDR3 protein. The table shows hundreds of thousands of distinct CDR3 sequences, with roughly 15% occurring only once. The sequencing input was blood. Every receptor here comes from a woman aged 45-65 years with Graves' ophthalmopathy.

There are many counts of this clonotype. For the CDR3, the DNA is TGTGCCACCCCGACGGACAACACCGGGGAGCTGTTTTTT. Encoded protein: CATPTDNTGELFF. The V gene is TRBV27, the J gene TRBJ2-2; D uncertain. The length of the CDR3 is 13 residues. Germline V gives CDR1 MNHEY, CDR2 SMNVEV (reference sequence). The V end was cut by 10 bases, the J end by 2 bases, with 11 bases between.

This clonotype was observed at least ten times. This chain joins TRBV7-9 and TRBJ2-1; 9 positions match TRBD2. V was clipped by 5 bases and J by 4 bases; unmatched bases: 9. The germline CDR1 and CDR2 sequences are SEHNR and FQNEAQ (reference sequence). The CDR3 loop spans 16 amino acids. CDR3: CASSAQTSGRYNEQFF. The CDR3 DNA follows: TGTGCCAGCAGCGCTCAGACTAGCGGCCGATACAATGAGCAGTTCTTC.

This clonotype was seen ten or more times. The chain links TRBV20-1 to TRBJ2-7; the match to TRBD2 covers 9 bases. This CDR3 is 12 amino acids long. Germline V gives CDR1 DFQATT, CDR2 SNEGSKA (reference sequence). Unmatched junction bases numbered 4, after V lost 6 bases and J lost 4 bases. CDR3 nucleotide sequence: TGCAGTGCGGTGACTAGCGGTTACGAGCAGTACTTC. Its protein product is CSAVTSGYEQYF.

This clonotype was counted at least ten times. The chain joins TRBV6-6 to TRBJ1-2, with a tentative D call TRBD1 (5 bases). CDR3 length: 14 residues. Trimming took off 0 bases at V and 5 bases at J, with 10 bases between the two ends. Germline lookup yields CDR1 MNHNY and CDR2 SVGAGI (reference sequence). The CDR3 nucleotides are TGTGCCAGCAGTTACTCGTCAGGGTGGTATGGCTACACCTTC. Its translation: CASSYSSGWYGYTF.

This clonotype was seen repeatedly, ten times or more. The rearrangement links TRBV5-1 to TRBJ1-6, with a weak D call TRBD1 (5 bases). Trimming removed 4 bases at V and 5 bases at J, with 13 bases between. The CDR3 has 15 amino acids. CDR1 and CDR2 from the germline V gene are SGHRS and YFSETQ. CDR3 DNA sequence: TGCGCCAGCAGCAGCCGACAGTCAGATAATTCACCCCTCCACTTT. Amino acid sequence: CASSSRQSDNSPLHF.

This clonotype was seen repeatedly, ten times or more. The rearrangement uses TRBV6-2 or TRBV6-3 and TRBJ2-1; 8 bases are a match to TRBD1. The CDR3 extends over 17 amino acids. V dropped 7 bases and J dropped 9; count of bases not matched to a gene: 20. Germline V gene lookup returns CDR1 MNHEY and CDR2 SVGEGT. CDR3 DNA: TGTGCCAGCACCGATCGACCTGGACAGGGTCGTTTAACTGAGCAGTTCTTC. Encoded protein: CASTDRPGQGRLTEQFF.

Many counts were recorded for this clonotype. The CDR3 is CASREVGGHGRNEQFF. The CDR3, as DNA: TGTGCCAGCAGAGAGGTTGGGGGACACGGGAGGAATGAGCAGTTCTTC. V usage is TRBV28 and J usage is TRBJ2-1; perhaps TRBD2 as D (7 bases). This CDR3 has 16 residues. The germline V gene encodes CDR1 MDHEN and CDR2 SYDVKM. With 6 bases removed from V and 7 bases from J, the gap between germline ends came to 22 bases. Variable domain in full (rest from reference TRBV28 and TRBJ2-1): DVKVTQSSRYLVKRTGEKVFLECVQDMDHENMFWYRQDPGLGLRLIYFSYDVKMKEKGDIPEGYSVSREKKERFSLILESASTNQTSMYLCASREVGGHGRNEQFFGPGTRLTVL.

This clonotype was picked up many times. The chain links TRBV15 to TRBJ2-7; 10 nucleotides match TRBD2. CDR3 length equals 16 residues. Germline CDR1 reads LNHNV; CDR2 reads YYDKDF (reference sequence). The V and J ends lost 3 bases and 2 bases, in that order; junction bases with no gene match: 7. The CDR3 DNA reads TGTGCCACCAGCAGGGAAGGACTAGCGGAGACCTACGAGCAGTACTTC. Protein sequence: CATSREGLAETYEQYF.

This clonotype was found many times. This chain links TRBV2 with TRBJ2-3, with a tentative D call TRBD2 (5 bases). Germline-derived CDR1 and CDR2 are SNHLY and FYNNEI. The CDR3 is 13 residues long. V lost 4 bases and J lost 1, with 6 bases in between. CDR3 bases: TGTGCCAGCAGTGTGAGGGGCACAGATACGCAGTATTTT. Protein sequence: CASSVRGTDTQYF.

Only a few counts were recorded for this clonotype. The chain employs TRBV12-3 or TRBV12-4 and TRBJ1-3, with D tentatively TRBD1 (5 bases). The ends were cut back, 7 bases at V and 2 bases at J, with 6 bases in the middle. CDR3 size: 12 residues. Here the CDR3 DNA reads TGTGCCAGCAAACAGGCTGGAAACACCATATATTTT. Translating gives CASKQAGNTIYF.

The sample holds many counts of this clonotype. The J gene is TRBJ2-5, the V gene TRBV14; D gene ambiguous. V shed 5 bases and J shed 1 base, with 5 bases lying between them. CDR3 length: 12 amino acids. Germline values: CDR1 SGHDN, CDR2 FVKESK. DNA for the CDR3: TGTGCCAGCAGCAGGACCCAAGAGACCCAGTACTTC. It translates to CASSRTQETQYF.

This clonotype was detected ten times or more. CDR3 coding DNA: TGTGCCAGCAGCCAACCTTCACTAGCGGGGGATGAGACCCAGTACTTC. Amino acid sequence: CASSQPSLAGDETQYF. V is TRBV3-1 and J is TRBJ2-5; TRBD2 matches at 11 bases. Germline V gene sequence: CDR1 LGHDT, CDR2 YNNKEL (reference sequence). This CDR3 is built from 16 residues. V dropped 2 bases and J dropped 5; count of bases not matched to a gene: 7.

The sample holds a few counts of this clonotype. A junction boundary mismatches the germline segment, possibly from a read error. For the CDR3, the DNA is TGTGCCAGCACCGCGGGCCCGGGGGTAGTCGATACGCTGTATTTT. Translating gives CASTAGPGVVDTLYF. V usage is TRBV7-9 and J usage is TRBJ2-3; tentatively, D is TRBD2 (6 bases). Germline CDR1 reads SEHNR; CDR2 reads FQNEAQ (reference sequence). The CDR3 contains 15 residues.

Only a few counts were recorded for this clonotype. This rearrangement joins TRBV11-1 to TRBJ1-1; 10 nucleotides align to TRBD1. Per the germline V gene, CDR1 is SGHAT and CDR2 is FQDESV (reference sequence). The CDR3 spans 13 residues. With V trimmed by 5 bases and J by 10 bases, 7 bases remained unmatched. In nucleotides, the CDR3 is TGTGCCAGCAGCAGGACAGGGGGTAGTCGAGCTTTCTTT. Its protein is CASSRTGGSRAFF.

This clonotype was seen only a few times. This sequence joins TRBV5-1 and TRBJ1-2; D is possibly TRBD1 (6 bases). The V gene's germline CDR1 is SGHRS and CDR2 YFSETQ. This CDR3 spans 14 amino acids. Deletions cut 4 bases from V and 8 bases from J, with 18 bases between. The DNA of the CDR3 is TGCGCCAGCAGCCCACAGGGAACAACGGGCGGCTACACCTTC. It yields the protein CASSPQGTTGGYTF.

This clonotype was seen ten or more times. The chain is built from TRBV12-3 or TRBV12-4 and TRBJ1-2; D call uncertain. This CDR3 comprises 15 residues. V was clipped by 3 bases and J by 7 bases, with 18 bases between them. In DNA, the CDR3 is TGTGCCAGCAGTTTTTCCGTGACGGGCCTCGCTGGCTACACCTTC. It codes for CASSFSVTGLAGYTF.